The 20 T cell receptor beta chains below were found in one sample sequenced in a study of blood T cell repertoires in COVID-19. Libraries were prepared by immunoSEQ multiplex PCR; TCRdb keeps only in-frame clonotypes and omits some of them. The repertoire holds over 100,000 clones, with approximately 78% as singletons. Sequencing input: peripheral blood. Receptor source: a man aged 65 to 85 with acute or convalescent COVID-19.

This clone was detected only a few times. This chain connects TRBV5-6 to TRBJ1-3; 7 bases line up with TRBD1. CDR3 length equals 15 residues. The V gene end was trimmed by 5 bases and the J gene end by 2 bases; junction bases not matched to a gene: 7. Germline CDR1 is SGHDT and CDR2 is YYEEEE. CDR3 sequence (DNA): TGTGCCAGCAGTCCTGAGGGGGCGCCTGGAAACACCATATATTTT. Protein product: CASSPEGAPGNTIYF.

DNA for the CDR3: TGCAGCGTTGGAGACTGGAGCGAGCAGTACTTC. The encoded protein is CSVGDWSEQYF. V and J are TRBV29-1 and TRBJ2-7; no clear D gene. Trimming pared 4 bases from V and 6 bases from J, leaving 10 bases between. The CDR3 covers 11 residues. The germline gives CDR1 SQVTM, CDR2 ANQGSEA.

The chain is built from TRBV6-6 and TRBJ1-2; D remains unclear. The CDR3 runs to 14 residues. The V end was cut by 6 bases, the J end by 7 bases, with 18 bases between. The germline V gene encodes CDR1 MNHNY and CDR2 SVGAGI (reference sequence). The CDR3 reads CASRTPAGGFGYTF. CDR3 bases: TGTGCCAGCAGAACCCCCGCGGGCGGTTTTGGCTACACCTTC.

The chain recombines TRBV18 with TRBJ2-1; TRBD2 aligns across 13 bases. The germline V gene encodes CDR1 KGHSH and CDR2 LQKENI. The J segment lost 10 bases and the V segment lost 4 bases, leaving 16 bases of the junction unmatched. This CDR3 is 18 amino acids long. As DNA, the CDR3 is TGTGCCAGCTCACAGGAACTATTGGGGACTAGCGGGGAAGGGGAGCAGTTCTTC. It codes for CASSQELLGTSGEGEQFF.

The rearrangement joins TRBV24-1 to TRBJ2-3; 9 bases map to TRBD1. This CDR3 comprises 13 residues. J lost 2 bases, V lost 9 bases, and 2 bases had no gene match. CDR1 KGHDR and CDR2 SFDVKD come from the germline V gene. CDR3 residues: CATGDRVTDTQYF. Here the CDR3 DNA reads TGTGCCACCGGGGACAGGGTCACAGATACGCAGTATTTT.

The chain uses TRBV15 and TRBJ2-7; TRBD1 matches at 8 bases. V gave up 3 bases and J gave up 3 bases; unmatched junction bases: 10. This CDR3 is built from 16 residues. Germline CDR1 LNHNV, CDR2 YYDKDF (reference sequence). The CDR3 spells CATSSGAGTGGYEQYF. The CDR3 region has the DNA TGTGCCACCAGCAGTGGGGCCGGGACAGGAGGCTACGAGCAGTACTTC. The entire variable domain, with the rest obtained from reference TRBV15 and TRBJ2-7, is as follows: DAMVIQNPRYQVTQFGKPVTLSCSQTLNHNVMYWYQQKSSQAPKLLFHYYDKDFNNEADTPDNFQSRRPNTSFCFLDIRSPGLGDTAMYLCATSSGAGTGGYEQYFGPGTRLTVT.

The V and J genes are TRBV19 and TRBJ2-1; TRBD2 matches at 11 bases. V trimming: 7 bases; J trimming: 4 bases; junction bases outside the gene matches: 9. CDR1 LNHDA and CDR2 SQIVND come from the germline V gene (reference sequence). The CDR3 runs to 16 residues. As DNA, the CDR3 is TGTGCCAGTACCGCGACTAGCGGGACTGTTTACAATGAGCAGTTCTTC. It specifies CASTATSGTVYNEQFF.

The V call is TRBV7-2, the J call TRBJ1-5, with D possibly being TRBD1 (6 bases). CDR3 length: 14 residues. The germline V gene has CDR1 SGHTA and CDR2 FQGNSA. Trimming cost V 5 bases and J 4 bases, with 12 bases left between them. The CDR3 DNA follows: TGTGCCAGCAGCCTACAGGGTGGGAATCAGCCCCAGCATTTT. Translated: CASSLQGGNQPQHF.

The chain couples TRBV6-6 to TRBJ2-7; D is possibly TRBD1 (6 bases). The CDR3 extends over 16 amino acids. The germline V and J ends were trimmed by 1 base and 0 bases, with 13 bases remaining between them. In germline, CDR1 is MNHNY, CDR2 SVGAGI (reference sequence). The DNA of the CDR3 is TGTGCCAGCAGTTACTACCGGACAGACCTCTCCTACGAGCAGTACTTC. It translates to CASSYYRTDLSYEQYF.

This clone was seen a single time. The J gene is TRBJ2-1, the V gene TRBV5-1; 10 nucleotides match TRBD1. Trimming cost V 0 bases and J 6 bases; bases outside gene matches: 6. CDR3 length: 16 residues. Germline CDR1 and CDR2: SGHRS and YFSETQ. CDR3 sequence reads: CASSLEGTGVSNEQFF. The DNA of the CDR3 is TGCGCCAGCAGCTTGGAAGGGACAGGGGTGTCCAATGAGCAGTTCTTC.

The chain links TRBV5-5 to TRBJ2-7; 10 bases fit TRBD2. The V and J ends lost 0 bases and 1 base, in that order; junction bases with no gene match: 4. Germline CDR1 reads SGHKS; CDR2 reads YYEKEE (reference sequence). The CDR3 spans 16 residues. The CDR3 sequence: CASSLGSGGASYEQYF. CDR3 bases: TGTGCCAGCAGCTTGGGAAGCGGGGGGGCTTCCTACGAGCAGTACTTC.

The chain couples TRBV5-1 to TRBJ1-6; maybe TRBD1 (5 bases). The germline V and J ends were trimmed by 1 base and 8 bases, with 22 bases remaining between them. The germline V gene encodes CDR1 SGHRS and CDR2 YFSETQ. The CDR3 runs to 18 residues. The CDR3 region has the DNA TGCGCCAGCAGCTTGAGTGGGTCTCACGCGGGGCAAGATTCACCCCTCCACTTT. It is translated as CASSLSGSHAGQDSPLHF.

The chain recombines TRBV27 with TRBJ2-7; 7 bases fit TRBD1. The V gene's germline CDR1 is MNHEY and CDR2 SMNVEV (reference sequence). The J segment lost 5 bases and the V segment lost 5 bases, leaving 12 bases of the junction unmatched. CDR3 length equals 15 residues. The CDR3 region is CASSHTDREGHEQYF. The DNA for the CDR3 is TGTGCCAGCAGTCATACCGACAGGGAAGGCCACGAGCAGTACTTC.

This chain links TRBV5-1 with TRBJ1-3, with unresolved D. CDR1 and CDR2 (germline): SGHRS, YFSETQ. Between the trimmed V and J ends, which lost 2 bases and 8 bases, there was a span of 5 bases. This CDR3 region has 11 residues. CDR3 region: CASSFRDTIYF. The CDR3 DNA sequence: TGCGCCAGCAGCTTCCGGGACACCATATATTTT.

The V and J genes are TRBV25-1 and TRBJ2-3, with TRBD2 matching over 7 bases. The CDR3 runs to 11 residues. Trimming cost V 5 bases and J 8 bases; bases outside gene matches: 1. The germline CDR1 and CDR2 sequences are MGHDK and SYGVNS. The CDR3 DNA reads TGTGCCAGCAGTCCGGGGGGTACGCAGTATTTT. It yields the protein CASSPGGTQYF.

V usage is TRBV3-1 (or the pseudogene TRBV3-2) and J usage is TRBJ2-6; TRBD1 might be the D (5 bases). V gave up 4 bases and J gave up 0 bases, with 10 bases separating them. Germline V lookup: CDR1 LGHDT, CDR2 YNNKEL (reference sequence). The CDR3 has 16 residues. CDR3 amino acids: CASSLGDSSGANVLTF. The DNA of the CDR3 is TGTGCCAGCAGCCTCGGAGACAGCTCTGGGGCCAACGTCCTGACTTTC.

The chain combines TRBV19 with TRBJ2-5; TRBD1 might be the D (6 bases). The germline CDR1 and CDR2 sequences are LNHDA and SQIVND (reference sequence). Trimming shortened V by 7 bases and J by 4 bases, and 13 bases separated the two germline ends. This CDR3 is 13 amino acids long. DNA for the CDR3: TGTGCCAGTAAGCGTGGCAGGGGAGAGACCCAGTACTTC. Translation gives CASKRGRGETQYF.

V is TRBV9 and J is TRBJ2-1; 7 bases fit TRBD1. There are 16 residues in the CDR3. The V gene's germline CDR1 is SGDLS and CDR2 YYNGEE. The V segment lost 2 bases and the J segment 7 bases; nucleotides outside the gene matches: 12. The CDR3 here is CASSVGQEVIQNEQFF. CDR3 coding DNA: TGTGCCAGCAGCGTTGGACAGGAGGTAATACAGAATGAGCAGTTCTTC.

With regard to this clone: Other DNA sequences in the sample encode the same CDR3. The CDR3 region has the DNA TGTGCCAGCAGCTTAGGATGGGGGACTAGCGGCAATGAGCAGTTCTTC. This codes for CASSLGWGTSGNEQFF. The J gene is TRBJ2-1, the V gene TRBV7-2, with 11 nucleotides matching TRBD2. The V gene's germline CDR1 is SGHTA and CDR2 FQGNSA. With V trimmed by 1 base and J by 6 bases, 5 bases remained unmatched. This CDR3 has 16 amino acids.

The CDR3: CASSERGTGLGEQFF. CDR3 DNA: TGTGCCAGCAGTGAACGGGGGACAGGGTTGGGCGAGCAGTTCTTC. This chain links TRBV2 with TRBJ2-1; 9 bases map to TRBD1. The V and J ends lost 2 bases and 10 bases, in that order; junction bases with no gene match: 9. Germline V gene sequence: CDR1 SNHLY, CDR2 FYNNEI. This CDR3 contains 15 residues.